Following are 17 T cell receptor beta chains from one sample sequenced in a study of shared clonotypes between healthy human individuals. Method: immunoSEQ multiplex PCR; TCRdb's copy keeps in-frame clones and lacks some. Of nearly 1 million clones listed, over 75% are singletons. The source material was memory CD4+ T cells sorted from blood. Subset described: CD45RA-negative fraction. The receptors come from a man in his late teens or twenties in good health.

This clone was recorded many times. The chain is built from TRBV10-3 and TRBJ2-2, with 7 nucleotides matching TRBD2. This CDR3 has 15 amino acids. CDR1 and CDR2 (germline): ENHRY, SYGVKD. Losses at the gene ends were 5 bases for V and 4 bases for J; bases not matched to a gene: 7. The CDR3 region is CAISSGATVTGELFF. DNA of the CDR3: TGTGCCATCAGTAGCGGGGCGACCGTCACCGGGGAGCTGTTTTTT.

This clone was observed a few times. V and J are TRBV15 and TRBJ2-7; TRBD2 matches 7 bases. V dropped 1 base and J dropped 4; count of bases not matched to a gene: 7. Germline V gives CDR1 LNHNV, CDR2 YYDKDF (reference sequence). The CDR3 is made up of 15 amino acids. Here the CDR3 reads CATSRAEAGVYEQYF. The CDR3 region has the DNA TGTGCCACCAGCAGAGCTGAGGCGGGAGTGTACGAGCAGTACTTC.

V gene TRBV9 combines with J gene TRBJ2-7, with 7 nucleotides matching TRBD2. J lost 6 bases, V lost 3 bases, and 12 bases had no gene match. Germline V gives CDR1 SGDLS, CDR2 YYNGEE. The CDR3 has 15 amino acids. CDR3 in amino acids: CASSGLGSGEGEQYF. CDR3 DNA sequence: TGTGCCAGCAGCGGGTTAGGGTCCGGGGAGGGCGAGCAGTACTTC.

This sequence joins TRBV5-8 and TRBJ1-4; no clear D gene. The V gene lost 4 bases and the J gene lost 10 bases, with 11 bases spanning the gap. This CDR3 region has 12 residues. Germline values: CDR1 SGHTS, CDR2 YDEGEE. The CDR3 nucleotides are TGTGCCAGCAGCCCATTACCTGGAAAACTGTTTTTT. Amino acids: CASSPLPGKLFF.

The V gene is TRBV5-1, the J gene TRBJ2-7; TRBD1 or TRBD2 may be the D gene (5 bases each). CDR3 length equals 15 residues. V lost 1 base and J lost 2, with 13 bases in between. Germline V gene sequence: CDR1 SGHRS, CDR2 YFSETQ. CDR3 in DNA: TGCGCCAGCAGCTTGTTACTCGAGGGACCCTACGAGCAGTACTTC. It encodes CASSLLLEGPYEQYF. The whole variable domain, filled in from reference TRBV5-1 and TRBJ2-7, reads KAGVTQTPRYLIKTRGQQVTLSCSPISGHRSVSWYQQTPGQGLQFLFEYFSETQRNKGNFPGRFSGRQFSNSRSEMNVSTLELGDSALYLCASSLLLEGPYEQYFGPGTRLTVT.

This chain uses TRBV11-2 with TRBJ2-3; 11 nucleotides agree with TRBD2. Trimming removed 1 base from V and 2 bases from J; junction bases left unmatched: 5. Germline CDR1 and CDR2: SGHAT and FQNNGV. The CDR3 has 17 amino acids. The CDR3 protein is CASSLVPSGRFTDTQYF. CDR3 nucleotides: TGTGCCAGCAGCTTAGTCCCTAGCGGGAGGTTCACAGATACGCAGTATTTT.

This chain connects TRBV9 to TRBJ1-6; D possibly corresponds to TRBD1 (5 bases). The V end was cut by 1 base, the J end by 5 bases, with 7 bases between. This CDR3 comprises 14 residues. Germline-derived CDR1 and CDR2 are SGDLS and YYNGEE. CDR3 nucleotide sequence: TGTGCCAGCAGCGTAATGGGGGATAATTCACCCCTCCACTTT. This codes for CASSVMGDNSPLHF.

This rearrangement joins TRBV6-5 to TRBJ2-7, with D perhaps being TRBD1 or TRBD2 (6 bases each). With 6 bases removed from V and 2 bases from J, the gap between germline ends came to 11 bases. Germline CDR1 is MNHEY and CDR2 is SVGAGI. The CDR3 runs to 13 residues. The CDR3 protein is CASRTGAAYEQYF. The CDR3 coding sequence is TGTGCCAGCAGAACGGGGGCCGCCTACGAGCAGTACTTC.

The V and J genes are TRBV5-1 and TRBJ1-4; 12 positions match TRBD1. V was clipped by 4 bases and J by 6 bases; unmatched bases: 7. CDR1 and CDR2 from the germline V gene are SGHRS and YFSETQ. The CDR3 is 16 amino acids. CDR3 bases: TGCGCCAGCAGCCCCGGGACAGGGGGCGGTTATGAAAAACTGTTTTTT. Translated, it gives CASSPGTGGGYEKLFF.

This clone was counted a single time. The rearrangement links TRBV13 to TRBJ2-1, with D maybe TRBD2 (6 bases). The V gene's germline CDR1 is PRHDT and CDR2 FYEKMQ (reference sequence). CDR3 length equals 18 residues. Trimming left V 1 base short and J 6 bases short, with 22 bases between. The CDR3 is CASSLDGGVVGSGNEQFF. DNA for the CDR3: TGTGCCAGCAGCTTAGACGGGGGAGTTGTTGGAAGTGGCAATGAGCAGTTCTTC.

This clone turned up a few times. The V call is TRBV7-2, the J call TRBJ1-6; D gene unclear. Germline CDR1 and CDR2: SGHTA and FQGNSA. This CDR3 region has 15 residues. V dropped 1 base and J dropped 8 bases, with 12 bases sitting between them. In nucleotides, the CDR3 is TGTGCCAGCAGCTTAGATCTGGGGAGGGATTCACCCCTCCACTTT. It translates to CASSLDLGRDSPLHF. Full variable domain (rest looked up from reference TRBV7-2 and TRBJ1-6): GAGVSQSPSNKVTEKGKDVELRCDPISGHTALYWYRQSLGQGLEFLIYFQGNSAPDKSGLPSDRFSAERTGGSVSTLTIQRTQQEDSAVYLCASSLDLGRDSPLHFGNGTRLTVT.

The chain employs TRBV6-5 and TRBJ1-6; D gene ambiguous. The V gene lost 8 bases and the J gene lost 7 bases, with 9 bases spanning the gap. This CDR3 is 12 amino acids long. Germline CDR1 is MNHEY and CDR2 is SVGAGI. DNA for the CDR3: TGTGCCAGCGGGAGCCCGAATTCACCCCTCCACTTT. Protein: CASGSPNSPLHF.

The chain uses TRBV30 and TRBJ2-7, with D possibly called TRBD1 or TRBD2 (6 bases each). The CDR3 contains 12 residues. Trimming shortened V by 3 bases and J by 9 bases, and 15 bases separated the two germline ends. Germline V gene data show CDR1 as GTSNPN and CDR2 as SVGIG (reference sequence). CDR3 DNA: TGTGCCTGGAGGAGGGGGGATCTCCGGCAGTACTTC. Translation: CAWRRGDLRQYF.

The rearrangement joins TRBV10-3 to TRBJ2-5, with 9 nucleotides matching TRBD2. The CDR3 sequence is 13 residues long. The V and J ends lost 4 bases and 3 bases, in that order; junction bases with no gene match: 0. Germline loops: CDR1 ENHRY, CDR2 SYGVKD. In nucleotides, the CDR3 is TGTGCCATCAGTGGGACTAGCGAAGAGACCCAGTACTTC. As protein: CAISGTSEETQYF.

This CDR3 reads CAWSLKLRNSRANYGYTF. In nucleotides, the CDR3 is TGTGCCTGGAGCCTGAAGTTGAGGAACTCCCGAGCGAACTATGGCTACACCTTC. The rearrangement uses TRBV30 and TRBJ1-2; D ambiguous. Deletions cut 3 bases from V and 2 bases from J, with 25 bases between. Germline V CDR1 and CDR2: GTSNPN, SVGIG (reference sequence). The CDR3 runs 18 residues.

The chain uses TRBV30 and TRBJ1-1; no reliable D call. V was pared by 4 bases and J by 4 bases, with 16 bases between. CDR3 length: 14 amino acids. Germline values: CDR1 GTSNPN, CDR2 SVGIG (reference sequence). The CDR3 sequence: CAWKGRVWGTEAFF. Written as DNA, the CDR3 is TGTGCCTGGAAGGGTAGGGTTTGGGGCACTGAAGCTTTCTTT.

This clone was recorded a few times. V gene TRBV6-1 combines with J gene TRBJ2-3; a weak D match, TRBD2 (6 bases). Per the germline V gene, CDR1 is MNHNS and CDR2 is SASEGT. V gave up 7 bases and J gave up 6 bases, with 14 bases separating them. The CDR3 spans 13 residues. In nucleotides, the CDR3 is TGTGCCAGCAAAGGGGCAGGGAGGGATACGCAGTATTTT. Its protein product is CASKGAGRDTQYF.